Presented here are 13 T cell receptor beta chains from one specimen sequenced in a study of shared clonotypes between healthy human individuals. Using immunoSEQ multiplex PCR, the repertoire was profiled, and TCRdb retains in-frame clones only, with some absent. The sample has over 2 million clones; roughly 94% are singletons. Sequencing was carried out using naive CD4+ T cells sorted from blood. Regarding subset: CD45RA+ positively selected. All receptors come from a man between 18 and 35 years old in good health.

The rearrangement uses TRBV5-1 and TRBJ2-7; TRBD2 matches 10 bases. Trimming removed 3 bases from V and 1 base from J; junction bases left unmatched: 4. The CDR3 is 15 amino acids. Germline V gene sequence: CDR1 SGHRS, CDR2 YFSETQ. CDR3 DNA sequence: TGCGCCAGCAGCTCCTTGACTAGCGGGTCCTACGAGCAGTACTTC. It yields the protein CASSSLTSGSYEQYF. The full variable domain, in which reference TRBV5-1 and TRBJ2-7 provide the parts outside the CDR3, is KAGVTQTPRYLIKTRGQQVTLSCSPISGHRSVSWYQQTPGQGLQFLFEYFSETQRNKGNFPGRFSGRQFSNSRSEMNVSTLELGDSALYLCASSSLTSGSYEQYFGPGTRLTVT.

V usage is TRBV6-4 and J usage is TRBJ2-7, with D perhaps matching TRBD2 (5 bases). Germline values: CDR1 MRHNA, CDR2 SNTAGT. V was trimmed by 0 bases and J by 2 bases, leaving 23 bases between them. The CDR3 sequence is 19 residues long. The CDR3 bases are TGTGCCAGCAGTGACTCGAGGTGGCAAATAAAGATCGGGGCCTACGAGCAGTACTTC. Protein: CASSDSRWQIKIGAYEQYF.

This rearrangement joins TRBV11-3 to TRBJ1-2, with D unresolved. V was pared by 0 bases and J by 0 bases, with 23 bases between. The V gene's germline CDR1 is SGHNT and CDR2 YENEEA. The CDR3 covers 20 residues. CDR3 nucleotide sequence: TGTGCCAGCAGCTTAGATCATGGTCAGATTCCAGCCACATCTAACTATGGCTACACCTTC. It specifies CASSLDHGQIPATSNYGYTF.

The V gene is TRBV7-9, the J gene TRBJ2-1; 7 bases match TRBD2. In germline, CDR1 is SEHNR, CDR2 FQNEAQ (reference sequence). The CDR3 is 15 residues long. V lost 5 bases, J lost 9 bases, and 13 bases stayed unmatched. CDR3 DNA: TGTGCCAGCAGCCGGTTGGGAGGGAGGGAAGGTGAGCAGTTCTTC. Encoded protein: CASSRLGGREGEQFF.

A word on this clone: The same CDR3 can be traced to other DNA sequences in this sample. The CDR3 here is CASSLRTGSPDTQYF. CDR3 sequence (DNA): TGCGCCAGCAGCCTCCGGACAGGGAGTCCAGATACGCAGTATTTT. This chain joins TRBV5-1 and TRBJ2-3; the match to TRBD1 covers 8 bases. The junction had 8 bases not matched to a gene; V was cut back by 4 bases and J by 4 bases. This CDR3 spans 15 amino acids. The germline V gene encodes CDR1 SGHRS and CDR2 YFSETQ.

A note on this clone: Other DNA sequences in this sample translate to the same CDR3. This chain links TRBV4-1 with TRBJ2-5; TRBD1 aligns across 10 bases. Germline CDR1 is MGHRA and CDR2 is YSYEKL. J gave up 1 base and V 1 base, and 0 bases lay outside the gene matches. This CDR3 has 15 residues. CDR3 amino acids: CASSQGDRGQETQYF. The CDR3 region has the DNA TGCGCCAGCAGCCAAGGGGACAGGGGCCAAGAGACCCAGTACTTC.

The rearrangement uses TRBV30 and TRBJ1-3; no reliable D call. The germline V gene has CDR1 GTSNPN and CDR2 SVGIG (reference sequence). The CDR3 contains 15 residues. Trimming removed 3 bases from V and 0 bases from J, with 12 bases in between. This CDR3 reads CAWSDEASSGNTIYF. In nucleotides, the CDR3 is TGTGCCTGGAGCGACGAAGCCAGCTCTGGAAACACCATATATTTT.

This chain uses TRBV2 with TRBJ2-1; possible D gene TRBD2, 7 bases. Germline-derived CDR1 and CDR2 are SNHLY and FYNNEI. This CDR3 has 16 residues. V was trimmed by 4 bases and J by 5 bases, leaving 18 bases between them. The CDR3 spells CASSGWRGGGHNEQFF. The CDR3 DNA is TGTGCCAGCAGTGGGTGGAGGGGAGGGGGTCACAATGAGCAGTTCTTC.

The J gene is TRBJ2-3, the V gene TRBV11-2; D unclear. Trimming removed 1 base from V and 0 bases from J, with 8 bases in between. CDR1 is SGHAT and CDR2 is FQNNGV in the germline V gene. CDR3 length equals 15 residues. For the CDR3, the DNA is TGTGCCAGCAGCTTAGGTGATACTAGCACAGATACGCAGTATTTT. It translates to CASSLGDTSTDTQYF.

The chain recombines TRBV15 with TRBJ1-5; D is uncertain. V lost 6 bases to trimming and J lost 6 bases, with 12 bases between them. This CDR3 is built from 13 residues. Germline V CDR1 and CDR2: LNHNV, YYDKDF (reference sequence). The CDR3 sequence: CATSQQRGQPQHF. The CDR3 coding sequence is TGTGCCACCAGTCAACAAAGAGGTCAGCCCCAGCATTTT.

V is TRBV25-1 and J is TRBJ1-6; no definite D call. Germline CDR1 reads MGHDK; CDR2 reads SYGVNS. This CDR3 has 15 amino acids. V lost 1 base and J 7 bases, leaving 11 bases between the germline ends. CDR3 sequence: CASSESRTVNSPLHF. The DNA of the CDR3 is TGTGCCAGCAGTGAATCTCGGACTGTAAATTCACCCCTCCACTTT.

This chain uses TRBV27 with TRBJ1-5; the D is unclear. Germline V gives CDR1 MNHEY, CDR2 SMNVEV (reference sequence). This CDR3 is 14 amino acids long. Trimming stripped 3 bases from V and 0 bases from J, with 6 bases between. In DNA form, the CDR3 reads TGTGCCAGCAGTTTCGGCTATAGCAATCAGCCCCAGCATTTT. It is translated as CASSFGYSNQPQHF.

V usage is TRBV4-3 and J usage is TRBJ2-2; 10 bases are a match to TRBD2. Germline V CDR1 and CDR2: LGHNA, YSLEER. Trimming took 0 bases from V and 4 from J; bases not matched to a gene: 8. The CDR3 totals 18 residues. CDR3 nucleotides: TGCGCCAGCAGCCAAGACCGAAGCGGGAGGGCAGGCACCGGGGAGCTGTTTTTT. Protein product: CASSQDRSGRAGTGELFF.